A selection of T cell receptor beta chains follows, all from one sample in a study of cytomegalovirus exposure and HLA in healthy donors. TCRdb's copy holds only in-frame clones and misses some; the assay was immunoSEQ multiplex PCR. This table has roughly 220,000 clones, about 90% appearing once. Material: PBMCs. Receptors originate from a young woman in good health and CMV-seronegative. CDR3s include the opening cysteine and the closing phenylalanine or tryptophan. The D gene is left open where the match is weak. Clone size is not always given. Where it is, it says once, few, many or a class for expanded clones.

D gene,V gene,J gene,clone size,CDR3 DNA,CDR3 protein
.,TRBV6-5,TRBJ2-3,.,TGTGCCAGCAGTTACTCGGGGGCGGGTACAGATACGCAGTATTTT,CASSYSGAGTDTQYF
.,TRBV7-6,TRBJ2-5,.,TGTGCCACCACCAGGAATAGCGGCCACCAAGAGACCCAGTACTTC,CATTRNSGHQETQYF
TRBD2,TRBV28,TRBJ2-3,.,TGTGCCAGCAGTCGGAGACTAGCGGGACGCACAGATACGCAGTATTTT,CASSRRLAGRTDTQYF
.,TRBV6-5,TRBJ2-7,.,TGTGCCAGCAGTTCTGTCCCCGGCAGGGGCGAGCAGTACTTC,CASSSVPGRGEQYF
.,TRBV10-3,TRBJ2-1,once,TGTGCCATCAGTGAGGTCTCAGGAGAGCAGTTCTTC,CAISEVSGEQFF
TRBD1,TRBV9,TRBJ2-1,.,TGTGCCAGCAGCATCGGACTGACAGGGTACAATGAGCAGTTCTTC,CASSIGLTGYNEQFF
.,TRBV25-1,TRBJ2-1,.,TGTGCCAGCAGTCCCCCCCGCGGAGGCACCTCCAATGAGCAGTTCTTC,CASSPPRGGTSNEQFF
.,TRBV10-3,TRBJ2-1,once,TGTGCCATCCGCGGAGAGATACGACCTGAGCAGTTCTTC,CAIRGEIRPEQFF
.,TRBV7-7,TRBJ2-1,.,TGTGCCAGCAGCCCCGCGGAGCTCCCTCCCGACAATGAGCAGTTCTTC,CASSPAELPPDNEQFF
.,TRBV15,TRBJ2-3,few,TGTGCCACCAGCAGGGGGGGTCGGGGGACTGGCACAGATACGCAGTATTTT,CATSRGGRGTGTDTQYF
.,TRBV6-5,TRBJ1-1,.,TGTGCCAGCAACCAACAGGTGAACACTGAAGCTTTCTTT,CASNQQVNTEAFF
.,TRBV10-3,TRBJ2-7,.,TGTGCCATCAGTGTTGAGAGAAACGAGCAGTACTTC,CAISVERNEQYF
.,TRBV2,TRBJ2-6,once,TGTGCCAGCAGTAGGGCAGGGCCAAACGTTGTCACCAACGTCCTGACTTTC,CASSRAGPNVVTNVLTF
TRBD1,TRBV5-6,TRBJ1-1,.,TGTGCCAGCAGCGCTACAGGGGTTGGCACTGAAGCTTTCTTT,CASSATGVGTEAFF
.,TRBV5-4,TRBJ2-1,.,TGTGCCAGCAGCTTGCCGGGGTCCAATGAGCAGTTCTTC,CASSLPGSNEQFF
.,TRBV28,TRBJ1-5,.,TGTGCCAGCAGTTTAGGGCGGGACGGGGGTAATCAGCCCCAGCATTTT,CASSLGRDGGNQPQHF
.,TRBV19,TRBJ1-5,.,TGTGCCAGTAGTATAGTTCGGGGACACGGCAATCAGCCCCAGCATTTT,CASSIVRGHGNQPQHF
.,TRBV30,TRBJ1-1,once,TGTGCCTGGAGTGTTCGACAGACTTGGACTGAAGCTTTCTTT,CAWSVRQTWTEAFF
.,TRBV28,TRBJ2-1,.,TGTGCCAGCAGCAAGTCTAGGGGGAGACCTTTCGATGAGCAGTTCTTC,CASSKSRGRPFDEQFF
TRBD2,TRBV9,TRBJ2-1,.,TGTGCCAGCAACGGAGTAGATCCTAGCGGGAGGGCCTACAATGAGCAGTTCTTC,CASNGVDPSGRAYNEQFF
.,TRBV7-9,TRBJ1-1,once,TGTGCCAGCAGCCCAGGACAAAAGAACACTGAAGCTTTCTTT,CASSPGQKNTEAFF
.,TRBV10-2,TRBJ2-5,.,TGCGCCAGCAGGACAGTTGGGGAGACCCAGTACTTC,CASRTVGETQYF
TRBD2,TRBV19,TRBJ2-1,.,TGTGCCAGTATACCAGCTAGCGGGCGGCGCTCCTACAATGAGCAGTTCTTC,CASIPASGRRSYNEQFF
TRBD1,TRBV27,TRBJ2-7,.,TGTGCCAGCAGTTCACCGGGACAGGGGATATTCGAGCAGTACTTC,CASSSPGQGIFEQYF
.,TRBV27,TRBJ1-6,.,TGTGCCTCGGGTCGGTGGTTGGATAATTCACCCCTCCACTTT,CASGRWLDNSPLHF
.,TRBV7-8,TRBJ2-5,.,TGTGCCAGCAGCTCCCTCCTCAGGGCAGAAGAGACCCAGTACTTC,CASSSLLRAEETQYF
.,TRBV5-1,TRBJ2-2,once,TGCGCCAGCAATGGACTCGAGGTGCCCGGGGAGCTGTTTTTT,CASNGLEVPGELFF
TRBD1,TRBV12-5,TRBJ1-4,.,TGTGCTAGTGGTTTGGAATCTTACGGACAGGCAACTAATGAAAAACTGTTTTTT,CASGLESYGQATNEKLFF
TRBD1,TRBV11-3,TRBJ2-1,.,TGTGCCAGCAGCACGACAGGGCCGGTCGATGAGCAGTTCTTC,CASSTTGPVDEQFF
.,TRBV27,TRBJ1-5,.,TGTGCCAGCAGTTTATCCAGAACCCCAAATCAGCCCCAGCATTTT,CASSLSRTPNQPQHF
TRBD2,TRBV6-1,TRBJ2-7,.,TGTGCCAGCAGTGTGCTAGCGGGTAGCGCCTACGAGCAGTACTTC,CASSVLAGSAYEQYF
.,TRBV9,TRBJ2-3,.,TGTGCCAGCACTTCGGGAGAGGGAGATACGCAGTATTTT,CASTSGEGDTQYF
TRBD1,TRBV27,TRBJ2-7,.,TGTGCCAGCAAACGGACAGGGGGCTACGAGCAGTACTTC,CASKRTGGYEQYF
TRBD1,TRBV7-9,TRBJ1-1,.,TGTGCCAGCAGCTCCCCCGGGACAGGGGGAACTGAAGCTTTCTTT,CASSSPGTGGTEAFF
.,TRBV10-3,TRBJ1-2,once,TGTGCCATCAGTGAGTTAGGCCGCGGTTACTATGGCTACACCTTC,CAISELGRGYYGYTF
.,TRBV28,TRBJ1-1,.,TGTGCCAGCAGTTCCGGGACACAAGAAGCTTTCTTT,CASSSGTQEAFF
TRBD1,TRBV19,TRBJ1-5,once,TGTGCCAGTAGTCCATACAGGGGCGCCAATCAGCCCCAGCATTTT,CASSPYRGANQPQHF
.,TRBV11-2,TRBJ2-3,.,TGTGCCAGCAGAGCCTTATCAGATACGCAGTATTTT,CASRALSDTQYF
.,TRBV7-9,TRBJ1-5,.,TGTGCCAGCAGCCCAGACAGTTACAATCAGCCCCAGCATTTT,CASSPDSYNQPQHF
.,TRBV28,TRBJ1-3,.,TGTGCCAGCAGTTTAACGGGGGTACACATATATTTT,CASSLTGVHIYF
.,TRBV28,TRBJ1-4,.,TGTGCCAGCAGTAGAGGTAATGAAAAACTGTTTTTT,CASSRGNEKLFF
.,TRBV30,TRBJ1-1,.,TGTGCCTGGGTGGGGGGAGGCAGGGACACTGAAGCTTTCTTT,CAWVGGGRDTEAFF
TRBD1,TRBV10-2,TRBJ2-7,.,TGCGCCAGCTCAAACTACAGGGGGCTAATAACCTACGAGCAGTACTTC,CASSNYRGLITYEQYF
.,TRBV9,TRBJ2-7,.,TGTGCCAGCAGCGTAGGCAGGGGAAACTACGAGCAGTACTTC,CASSVGRGNYEQYF
TRBD1,TRBV6-1,TRBJ1-1,.,TGTGCCAGCAGTGTAGGGGGCACCACTGAAGCTTTCTTT,CASSVGGTTEAFF
TRBD1,TRBV9,TRBJ1-1,.,TGTGCCAGCAGCGTCGGACAGGGGAATATTGAAGCTTTCTTT,CASSVGQGNIEAFF
TRBD2,TRBV4-1,TRBJ2-2,.,TGCGCCAGCAGCCAAGTCGGGCCAGCGGGAGGAGTGAACACCGGGGAGCTGTTTTTT,CASSQVGPAGGVNTGELFF
.,TRBV6-5,TRBJ1-2,.,TGTGCCAGCAGCCACAGGGTAAACTATGGCTACACCTTC,CASSHRVNYGYTF
TRBD2,TRBV28,TRBJ2-7,.,TGTGCCAGCAGTTTAGCGGGGGGCCACGAGCAGTACTTC,CASSLAGGHEQYF
.,TRBV25-1,TRBJ2-5,.,TGTGCCAGCAGTGAATATAGAAGAGGATCGGAGACCCAGTACTTC,CASSEYRRGSETQYF